The clone carrying this TCR beta chain was picked up many times. No antigen is known for it. The data originate from a study of response to subunit inactivated influenza vaccine. Whole-study findings and limits: After each seasonal influenza vaccination, few new T cells are recruited, the authors suggested.

TCRdb processed the RT-PCR reads anew with MiXCR; each CDR3 protein has one entry. Seen here are more than 550,000 distinct CDR3 sequences, approximately 11% observed once, and the top ten hold approximately 11%. Germline-derived CDR1 and CDR2 are MDHEN and SYDVKM. V lost 3 bases and J lost 2; bases outside the gene matches: 4. The CDR3 covers 15 residues. The same sample was also studied in work on T cells expressing NK-cell markers. Turning to that study: TCR beta cDNA was generated via 5'RACE template switching incorporating UMIs.

Material: PBMCs from blood, obtained on the day of vaccination. The chain carries TRBV28 and TRBJ2-7; 10 nucleotides align to TRBD1. The receptor comes from a man over 45 who received an inactivated influenza vaccine. CDR3 DNA sequence: TGTGCCAGCAGTTTTGGGGACAGGGGCACCTACGAGCAGTACTTC. It is translated as CASSFGDRGTYEQYF.